Included here is one T cell receptor beta chain sequence, with context. Its antigen is still unknown. Per-nucleotide qualities are absent, and no much larger clonotype sits a single base away. From the cysteine up to the phenylalanine, the CDR3 has a length of 13 residues. The retained sequence is limited to the CDR3, 39 bases, with the frame set at the first base. CDR1 SEHNR and CDR2 FQNEAQ were looked up in the germline V gene (reference sequence). Trimming takes 0 bases from V and 3 bases from J, and the germline ends sit 6 bases apart. The cohort consisted of hundreds of healthy bone marrow donors. Cohort members were all nominally healthy when sampled, although unrecorded immune exposures were likely present. The donor was CMV seronegative and was included in the group of about 400 seronegative cohort members. A peripheral blood sample was provided by each donor, and peripheral blood mononuclear cells were used for TCR beta sequencing. The Qiagen DNeasy Blood Extraction Kit was used to extract genomic DNA from the blood cell samples.

The sample originates from a study of cytomegalovirus exposure and HLA in healthy donors (dated by TCRdb to about 2017). Describing the broader study: An earlier analysis of roughly 630 of the donors reported approximately 290 Gb of sequence data and around 110 million unique TCR beta sequences from approximately 180 million T cells. The study aimed to test whether signatures of past pathogen exposure could be identified by cataloging public T cell receptors. In a later analysis, previously published TCR beta repertoires from 550 to 700 donors were re-analyzed and high-resolution HLA genotyping was added so that TCR occurrence patterns could be studied. Several DR-DQ haplotypes were treated as single units for association and clustering because of strong linkage in the cohort. Every discovery cohort repertoire had been produced on one sequencing platform. Both class I and class II loci were covered by HLA typing, at four-digit resolution. Alongside the repertoire data, information on donor age, sex, ethnicity and CMV serostatus was compiled. Genome-wide SNP genotypes for about 60% of the 666 donors were used in a later genetic analysis, which treated that subset as a discovery cohort. The study combined high-throughput TCR immunosequencing, statistical association of individual TCRs with disease status, and machine learning to predict cytomegalovirus infection status. The study profiled the T cell repertoires of about 640 subjects by immunosequencing and related them to cytomegalovirus serostatus. An earlier analysis of more than 450 of the donors used high-throughput TCR beta sequencing to judge whether each TCR beta V gene segment behaved as functional or pseudogenic. A separate validation cohort of over a hundred different subjects was used in addition to the roughly 720-subject first cohort. The number of donors typed differed by locus, with roughly 629-640 for A, B, C, DRB1 and DQB1, around 500 for DQA1, approximately 580 for DPA1, and roughly 450 for DPB1. Of the 300 to 500 genotyped donors, 81% were placed in the genetic ancestry cluster associated with self-reported Caucasian donors. Rather than drawing on any new phenotypic data, the later analysis identified candidate immune exposures from TCR beta sequences and the way those sequences occurred across donors. An early release covering roughly 640 HLA-typed donors comprised about 320 gigabases of sequencing data and around 85 million unique TCR sequences. Across approximately 420 genotyped donors of the cohort, an average of approximately 220,000 unique TCR beta nucleotide sequences per donor were sequenced, and roughly 20% of those sequences were non-productive. Overall study outcomes, separate from this receptor: CMV serostatus was the only immune exposure information available for the cohort. In a later genetic analysis, a missense DCLRE1C variant was associated with V-gene and J-gene trimming of TCR beta chains, and the association was replicated in an independent cohort. Correlated functional status among segregating V segments might be attributable to linkage disequilibrium, but an unknown experimental factor could not be ruled out. In this cohort, only TCR beta chains were sequenced, and detectable features were limited by the absence of alpha or paired-chain data. A further reported finding was that TCR beta sequences accurately predicted the HLA-A and HLA-B alleles for most subjects in the first cohort. A total of roughly 160 TCR beta chains were listed by the study as associated with cytomegalovirus. At a false discovery rate of 0.05, a later analysis linked around 17,000 TCR beta sequences to specific HLA alleles. Because some donors lacked HLA typing at each locus, the association tests relied only on the typed subset. Roughly uniform sequencing depth across donors was assumed in presence/absence analyses, although this assumption may not hold. The authors suggested that the approach could potentially be extended to other disease states and immunological phenotypes. An earlier analysis of 587 of the donors showed that most TCR beta V segments appeared in productive rearrangements either about 87% or about 30% of the time, which broadly matched IMGT annotations. Compared with the approximately 670-donor mean, donors in an Asian-associated ancestry cluster had fewer N-insertions in productive TCRs, according to a later genetic analysis. While some public TCRs were present in many individuals, most TCR sequences turned up only very rarely across donors. The classifier was reported to diagnose cytomegalovirus status with high specificity and sensitivity in both the original and validation cohorts. A later analysis reported that several top co-occurrence clusters appeared linked to parvovirus B19, influenza, CMV and Epstein-Barr virus. A few of the identified cytomegalovirus-associated TCR beta chains were confirmed in vitro to be specific for cytomegalovirus antigens. Assigning TCR associations to individual alleles was difficult when HLA alleles, especially DR and DQ, strongly co-occurred. In a later analysis, most CMV-associated TCR beta chains were found to appear HLA-restricted, with HLA associations seemingly driven largely by CMV exposure. According to a later analysis, TCR association rates differed among HLA loci, with DRB1 alleles showing the most associated TCRs and HLA-C alleles showing the fewest. A cluster of highly shared sequence variants was judged likely to be a technical artifact of the sequencing pipeline. In a later analysis, HLA-associated TCR beta chains showed more clonal expansion and lower generation probabilities than non-associated chains that were equally common. Because counts were too low, about 18 rarely observed V segments, including chromosome 9 orphons, were excluded from the earlier analysis of a few hundred of the donors. The 87-base-pair reads could not distinguish some IMGT-functional V segments, including TRBV6-2 and TRBV6-3, so those segments were excluded.

The library relied on the immunoSEQ multiplex PCR assay. For the multiplex PCR, a mixture combining 60 forward primers for TCR Vbeta segments and 13 reverse primers for TCR Jbeta segments was used. Amplification of the CDR3 region of rearranged TCR beta genes was performed with a multiplex PCR assay on genomic DNA. Amplified TCR beta libraries were sequenced as 87-base-pair reads on the Illumina HiSeq System. As for how the authors treated the data: A later analysis tallied 70 million to 100 million unique TCR beta chains across the 660 or so repertoires, and around 12 million of those chains were shared by two or more donors. Raw reads were error-corrected and collapsed into unique sequences with a nearest-neighbor algorithm that merged closely related sequences to remove PCR and sequencing errors. To assign V, D and J gene segments, CDR3 sequences were aligned to IMGT reference sequences. For a sequence to be retained, a match of at least six nucleotides was required to both a V gene segment and a J gene segment. Rearrangements were classified as productive when the CDR3 lacked stop codons and remained in frame with V and J, and all other rearrangements were classified as non-productive. Following IMGT convention, CDR3 was defined as the stretch from the second conserved V-encoded cysteine to the conserved J-encoded phenylalanine. The earlier analysis of 500 to 750 of the donors excluded any sequence lacking an unambiguous match to a single V gene segment. In an earlier analysis of 587 of the donors, a V segment was called functional when productive rearrangements were above 56.7%, and segregating when the standard deviation between donors exceeded 5%. A statistical classification framework was developed to diagnose cytomegalovirus status using the catalog of TCR beta chain sequences. In a later analysis, TCR nucleotide sequences were compared against IMGT/GENE-DB human TR gene sequences so that V and J genes could be assigned. The TCRdist pipeline was used in a later analysis to assign CDR3 sequences and most-parsimonious VDJ recombination scenarios. In a later analysis, each TCR beta chain was defined by its CDR3 amino acid sequence together with its V-gene family, and reads without a unique V-gene family were excluded. As a way to deal with suspected cross-contamination and a sequencing artifact, a later analysis dropped roughly 600 nucleotide sequences that were highly shared and had low generation probability. For each public chain, a later analysis derived a clonal expansion index from normalized ranks of inferred template counts within each repertoire. Generation probabilities in a later analysis came from a VDJ recombination model fitted to out-of-frame rearrangements, and those results were checked against IGoR. In a later analysis, TCR-TCR, TCR-HLA and TCR-CMV co-occurrence was scored with hypergeometric tests, and a repertoire-size bias correction was applied to TCR pairs. To estimate false discovery rates, a later analysis permuted the HLA or CMV assignments 20 times. In a later analysis, co-occurring TCRs were grouped using DBSCAN, with TCRdist sequence similarity added in when clustering inside HLA-allele-positive subsets. Repertoires with fewer than 30,000 or more than 120,000 public chains, plus five repertoires with anomalous nucleotide sharing, were excluded from co-occurrence clustering. The immuneACCESS repertoire file appears here via TCRdb, limited to in-frame rearrangements. These files lack a portion of the clones; in checked studies, under half of the deficit traces to unresolved V genes, and the cause of the others is not known. Clone size and V and J calls were adopted from that table, with D and trimming inferred from the DNA. The sample table contains tens of thousands of clones; only one count was recorded for almost 75% of them. The ten biggest clones cover about 5.7% of the sample.

The rearrangement joined TRBV7-9 to TRBJ2-7; the D gene is unclear. The sample comprised PBMCs. The origin of this receptor is a man aged 50-60 years in good health and CMV-seronegative. The DNA reads TGTGCCAGCAGCTTAGCGCGTAGCTACGAGCAGTACTTC. This sequence encodes CASSLARSYEQYF.